What follows are 32 T cell receptor beta chains derived from one specimen sequenced in a study of blood T cell repertoires in COVID-19. Sequencing used immunoSEQ multiplex PCR; TCRdb keeps in-frame clones, though not all of them. This sample has about 220,000 clones; over 75% occur once, and the top ten carry under 3.5%. Input material: PBMCs or T cells enriched from blood (not recorded which). The receptors shown here come from a woman aged 55 to 70 who had recovered from COVID-19.

The rearrangement links TRBV6-5 to TRBJ2-7, with 8 bases identical to TRBD1. Looked up from germline, CDR1 is MNHEY and CDR2 is SVGAGI. This CDR3 spans 15 amino acids. With 2 bases clipped from V and 5 bases from J, the junction kept 8 bases outside the gene matches. The CDR3 sequence: CASSYPRQGTNEQYF. The CDR3 nucleotides read TGTGCCAGCAGTTACCCCCGACAGGGGACGAACGAGCAGTACTTC.

The V call is TRBV19, the J call TRBJ1-5, with D maybe TRBD1 (5 bases). CDR3 length: 14 residues. With 8 bases removed from V and 0 bases from J, the gap between germline ends came to 11 bases. Germline CDR1 reads LNHDA; CDR2 reads SQIVND (reference sequence). The CDR3 reads CASRGEYSNQPQHF. In nucleotides, the CDR3 is TGTGCCAGTCGGGGGGAATATAGCAATCAGCCCCAGCATTTT.

The chain links TRBV10-3 to TRBJ2-1; 10 positions agree with TRBD2. The CDR3 runs 18 residues. Trimming cost V 2 bases and J 6 bases; bases outside gene matches: 13. Germline assignment: CDR1 ENHRY and CDR2 SYGVKD. This CDR3 is CAISEDPDGASGSNEQFF. In nucleotides, the CDR3 is TGTGCCATCAGTGAGGACCCAGATGGGGCTAGCGGGAGCAATGAGCAGTTCTTC.

The rearrangement joins TRBV5-1 to TRBJ2-1; 7 bases map to TRBD1. J lost 5 bases, V lost 2 bases, and 4 bases had no gene match. Per the germline V gene, CDR1 is SGHRS and CDR2 is YFSETQ. The CDR3 contains 14 residues. The CDR3 coding sequence is TGCGCCAGCAGCTTCCGGGACAGTAACAATGAGCAGTTCTTC. Translation: CASSFRDSNNEQFF.

The V gene is TRBV19, the J gene TRBJ2-1; 11 bases map to TRBD1. With 7 bases clipped from V and 9 bases from J, the junction kept 14 bases outside the gene matches. The CDR3 sequence is 16 residues long. Per germline, CDR1 LNHDA and CDR2 SQIVND (reference sequence). CDR3 sequence reads: CASNQFRDRGSVEQFF. Here the CDR3 DNA reads TGTGCCAGTAACCAATTCCGGGACAGGGGGTCTGTTGAGCAGTTCTTC.

The table lists this clone with a count of one. V usage is TRBV7-2 and J usage is TRBJ2-5; 7 bases fit TRBD1. From germline, CDR1 is SGHTA and CDR2 FQGNSA. V lost 5 bases to trimming and J lost 7 bases; unmatched junction nucleotides: 16. This CDR3 region has 16 residues. In DNA form, the CDR3 reads TGTGCCAGCAGCCCAAATCCCTCGACAGGGTACGGGACCCAGTACTTC. Translation gives CASSPNPSTGYGTQYF. The variable domain in full, completed from reference TRBV7-2 and TRBJ2-5, reads GAGVSQSPSNKVTEKGKDVELRCDPISGHTALYWYRQSLGQGLEFLIYFQGNSAPDKSGLPSDRFSAERTGGSVSTLTIQRTQQEDSAVYLCASSPNPSTGYGTQYFGPGTRLLVL.

The chain employs TRBV19 and TRBJ1-4; D is uncertain. V was trimmed by 4 bases and J by 2 bases, leaving 11 bases between them. Germline V CDR1 and CDR2: LNHDA, SQIVND (reference sequence). CDR3 length: 15 amino acids. The CDR3 loop reads CASSRGRRTNEKLFF. For the CDR3, the DNA is TGTGCCAGTAGTAGGGGAAGGAGGACTAATGAAAAACTGTTTTTT.

The rearrangement links TRBV6-1 to TRBJ1-2; D is possibly TRBD1 (5 bases). This CDR3 is 15 amino acids long. V lost 1 base and J lost 2, with 11 bases in between. Germline V gene data show CDR1 as MNHNS and CDR2 as SASEGT. CDR3: CASSEGRQLNYGYTF. CDR3 bases: TGTGCCAGCAGTGAAGGTAGACAGCTAAACTATGGCTACACCTTC.

The genes are TRBV4-3 and TRBJ2-7; possibly TRBD1 for D (5 bases). Looked up from germline, CDR1 is LGHNA and CDR2 is YSLEER. The germline V and J ends were trimmed by 0 bases and 4 bases, with 13 bases remaining between them. The CDR3 sequence is 15 residues long. The CDR3 DNA reads as TGCGCCAGCAGCCAAGACAGACAGTCAGGATACGAGCAGTACTTC. Residues: CASSQDRQSGYEQYF.

CDR3 protein: CASSGAAGELANEQFF. The CDR3 coding sequence is TGTGCCAGCTCGGGGGCGGCGGGAGAACTTGCGAATGAGCAGTTCTTC. The chain employs TRBV18 and TRBJ2-1; the D gene is possibly TRBD2 (7 bases). Germline lookup yields CDR1 KGHSH and CDR2 LQKENI. V shed 6 bases and J shed 7 bases, with 22 bases lying between them. This CDR3 spans 16 amino acids.

This rearrangement joins TRBV7-2 to TRBJ1-4; a possible D gene is TRBD1 (5 bases). Trimming removed 1 base at V and 14 bases at J, with 20 bases between. Germline CDR1 is SGHTA and CDR2 is FQGNSA. CDR3 length: 15 amino acids. CDR3 amino acids: CASSLVGGTGSALFF. Here the CDR3 DNA reads TGTGCCAGCAGCTTAGTTGGGGGGACTGGGTCGGCTCTGTTTTTT.

The chain couples TRBV11-3 to TRBJ2-1; 7 nucleotides line up with TRBD2. The CDR3 length is 15 residues. Germline trimming cut 3 bases from V and 4 bases from J; bases unmatched to any gene: 6. Looked up from germline, CDR1 is SGHNT and CDR2 is YENEEA. This chain's CDR3 is CASSLSGTTYNEQFF. The CDR3 nucleotides are TGTGCCAGCAGCTTGAGCGGGACGACTTACAATGAGCAGTTCTTC.

This clone appeared a single time. V gene TRBV5-1 combines with J gene TRBJ2-2, with TRBD1 as a possible D gene (6 bases). Germline CDR1 is SGHRS and CDR2 is YFSETQ. The V gene lost 0 bases and the J gene lost 3 bases, with 6 bases spanning the gap. The CDR3 is 14 amino acids. The CDR3, as DNA: TGCGCCAGCAGCTTGGAGGGGGACACCGGGGAGCTGTTTTTT. Protein sequence: CASSLEGDTGELFF.

This clone was counted between two and nine times. The V gene is TRBV29-1, the J gene TRBJ2-7; possible D gene TRBD1, 5 bases. The CDR3 has 12 amino acids. V gave up 1 base and J gave up 3 bases, with 7 bases separating them. Germline CDR1 SQVTM, CDR2 ANQGSEA. The CDR3 is CSVEVTGYEQYF. The CDR3 DNA reads TGCAGCGTTGAAGTTACAGGCTACGAGCAGTACTTC.

This sequence joins TRBV19 and TRBJ1-1; the match to TRBD1 covers 7 bases. V shed 5 bases, J shed 0 bases, and the junction held 6 bases outside the gene matches. Per germline, CDR1 LNHDA and CDR2 SQIVND (reference sequence). The CDR3 contains 15 residues. The CDR3 DNA follows: TGTGCCAGTAGTTTATCAGGGGGAATGAACACTGAAGCTTTCTTT. It translates to CASSLSGGMNTEAFF.

The chain combines TRBV5-6 with TRBJ1-2; the match to TRBD1 covers 7 bases. The CDR3 is 13 amino acids. Trimming removed 2 bases from V and 8 bases from J; junction bases left unmatched: 6. The germline gives CDR1 SGHDT, CDR2 YYEEEE. CDR3 loop: CASSFGMGQGYTF. The CDR3 nucleotides read TGTGCCAGCAGCTTCGGTATGGGACAGGGCTACACCTTC.

This sequence joins TRBV9 and TRBJ2-5; D possibly corresponds to TRBD2 (5 bases). The germline V gene encodes CDR1 SGDLS and CDR2 YYNGEE. The CDR3 is 13 residues long. Deletions cut 4 bases from V and 3 bases from J, with 10 bases between. The CDR3 here is CASSRDFEETQYF. The DNA for the CDR3 is TGTGCCAGCAGCCGGGATTTTGAAGAGACCCAGTACTTC.

The J gene is TRBJ1-4, the V gene TRBV7-8; 7 bases align to TRBD1. Trimming took 4 bases from V and 4 from J; bases not matched to a gene: 15. The CDR3 runs to 18 residues. Germline lookup yields CDR1 SGHVS and CDR2 FQNEAQ. CDR3 nucleotide sequence: TGTGCCAGCAGCTCACGACAGGGACCAATTTTACTTAATGAAAAACTGTTTTTT. It specifies CASSSRQGPILLNEKLFF.

The chain combines TRBV7-2 with TRBJ2-5; no clear D. V gave up 5 bases and J gave up 7 bases, with 11 bases separating them. The CDR3 is 12 amino acids. The V gene's germline CDR1 is SGHTA and CDR2 FQGNSA. In DNA form, the CDR3 reads TGTGCCAGCAGCCAAGAGTACGTGACCCAGTACTTC. Translation: CASSQEYVTQYF.

The genes are TRBV10-3 and TRBJ2-7, with 9 nucleotides matching TRBD2. Germline CDR1 is ENHRY and CDR2 is SYGVKD. The length of the CDR3 is 16 residues. V lost 0 bases and J lost 2; bases outside the gene matches: 5. The chain's CDR3 is CAISESIAGGAYEQYF. Written as DNA, the CDR3 is TGTGCCATCAGTGAGTCGATTGCGGGGGGGGCCTACGAGCAGTACTTC.

V usage is TRBV5-8 and J usage is TRBJ2-1, with 7 bases fitting TRBD1. Germline V gene data show CDR1 as SGHTS and CDR2 as YDEGEE. The CDR3 contains 15 residues. The V and J ends lost 4 bases and 4 bases, in that order; junction bases with no gene match: 8. The CDR3 loop reads CASSHRDSLYNEQFF. The CDR3 region has the DNA TGTGCCAGCAGCCACCGGGACAGCCTATACAATGAGCAGTTCTTC.

This clone appeared once. The CDR3 spells CASSPRDSMYGYTF. In DNA form, the CDR3 reads TGTGCCAGCAGCCCACGGGACTCTATGTATGGCTACACCTTC. The V call is TRBV6-5, the J call TRBJ1-2; weak D call: TRBD1 (5 bases). The CDR3 is 14 residues long. V was trimmed by 6 bases and J by 5 bases, leaving 16 bases between them. Germline V gives CDR1 MNHEY, CDR2 SVGAGI.

J is TRBJ1-1 and V is TRBV6-5; the D gene is possibly TRBD1 (5 bases). Germline V gene lookup returns CDR1 MNHEY and CDR2 SVGAGI. CDR3 length equals 12 residues. V gave up 7 bases and J gave up 5 bases, with 11 bases separating them. The CDR3 coding sequence is TGTGCCAGCACTAAACGGGGGACTGAAGCTTTCTTT. It codes for CASTKRGTEAFF.

This chain connects TRBV3-1 (or the pseudogene TRBV3-2) to TRBJ1-6; TRBD1 might be the D (5 bases). Trimming left V 0 bases short and J 11 bases short, with 14 bases between. The CDR3 has 15 amino acids. Germline-derived CDR1 and CDR2 are LGHDT and YNNKEL (reference sequence). This CDR3 is CASSQEWGVWTPLHF. The CDR3 coding sequence is TGTGCCAGCAGCCAAGAATGGGGGGTGTGGACACCCCTCCACTTT.

The chain combines TRBV2 with TRBJ1-2; TRBD1 is a possible D gene (5 bases). The CDR3 is 14 amino acids. Germline loops: CDR1 SNHLY, CDR2 FYNNEI. With 5 bases removed from V and 0 bases from J, the gap between germline ends came to 10 bases. The CDR3 spells CASSHRTTNYGYTF. The DNA for the CDR3 is TGTGCCAGCAGTCACAGGACAACTAACTATGGCTACACCTTC.

This chain connects TRBV6-5 to TRBJ2-2; 7 positions agree with TRBD1. The CDR3 extends over 16 amino acids. Per germline, CDR1 MNHEY and CDR2 SVGAGI. V was pared by 2 bases and J by 0 bases, with 3 bases of the junction left unmatched. The CDR3 bases are TGTGCCAGCAGTTACAAGGGGGCGCCGAACACCGGGGAGCTGTTTTTT. Amino acid sequence: CASSYKGAPNTGELFF.

The J gene is TRBJ2-7, the V gene TRBV5-1; 7 positions agree with TRBD1. CDR1 SGHRS and CDR2 YFSETQ come from the germline V gene. V shed 5 bases, J shed 3 bases, and the junction held 11 bases outside the gene matches. This CDR3 contains 15 residues. CDR3 coding DNA: TGCGCCAGCAGTGCCTCACAGGGGATCCGCTACGAGCAGTACTTC. Translation gives CASSASQGIRYEQYF. Looking up the rest from reference TRBV5-1 and TRBJ2-7 gives the full variable domain: KAGVTQTPRYLIKTRGQQVTLSCSPISGHRSVSWYQQTPGQGLQFLFEYFSETQRNKGNFPGRFSGRQFSNSRSEMNVSTLELGDSALYLCASSASQGIRYEQYFGPGTRLTVT.

This chain links TRBV5-1 with TRBJ2-1; 8 nucleotides match TRBD2. CDR3 length: 18 amino acids. The junction had 12 bases not matched to a gene; V was cut back by 4 bases and J by 0 bases. CDR1 SGHRS and CDR2 YFSETQ come from the germline V gene. CDR3 in DNA: TGCGCCAGCAGCCCCGCGCGTCGCGGGGGGAGCTCCTACAATGAGCAGTTCTTC. Amino acid sequence: CASSPARRGGSSYNEQFF.

The rearrangement joins TRBV27 to TRBJ1-1; D remains ambiguous. Germline assignment: CDR1 MNHEY and CDR2 SMNVEV (reference sequence). V was clipped by 6 bases and J by 4 bases, with 12 bases between them. This CDR3 spans 13 amino acids. Here the CDR3 reads CASREGLGTEAFF. The CDR3 DNA is TGTGCCAGCAGGGAGGGCTTGGGCACTGAAGCTTTCTTT.

This chain connects TRBV5-1 to TRBJ1-1; 7 nucleotides line up with TRBD1. The CDR3 is 14 residues long. The V segment lost 4 bases and the J segment 1 base; nucleotides outside the gene matches: 4. Germline lookup yields CDR1 SGHRS and CDR2 YFSETQ. DNA of the CDR3: TGCGCCAGCAGCCCAGGACAGGAGAACACTGAAGCTTTCTTT. Its protein product is CASSPGQENTEAFF.

This chain connects TRBV12-5 to TRBJ2-5; 10 bases fit TRBD2. The CDR3 spans 16 residues. In germline, CDR1 is LGHNT, CDR2 FRNRAP. V was pared by 2 bases and J by 11 bases, with 14 bases of the junction left unmatched. CDR3 coding DNA: TGTGCTAGTGGTTTGTGGCTAGCGGGAGCAGGGGGACGGCAGTACTTC. It encodes CASGLWLAGAGGRQYF. Supplemented by reference TRBV12-5 and TRBJ2-5, the full variable domain reads DARVTQTPRHKVTEMGQEVTMRCQPILGHNTVFWYRQTMMQGLELLAYFRNRAPLDDSGMPKDRFSAEMPDATLATLKIQPSEPRDSAVYFCASGLWLAGAGGRQYFGPGTRLLVL.

The chain carries TRBV5-8 and TRBJ2-7; maybe TRBD2 (6 bases). Trimming took 7 bases from V and 0 from J, leaving 14 bases between them. The germline CDR1 and CDR2 sequences are SGHTS and YDEGEE. CDR3 length: 14 amino acids. The CDR3: CASRRRGNSYEQYF. In DNA, the CDR3 is TGTGCCAGCCGGCGTCGGGGGAACTCCTACGAGCAGTACTTC.